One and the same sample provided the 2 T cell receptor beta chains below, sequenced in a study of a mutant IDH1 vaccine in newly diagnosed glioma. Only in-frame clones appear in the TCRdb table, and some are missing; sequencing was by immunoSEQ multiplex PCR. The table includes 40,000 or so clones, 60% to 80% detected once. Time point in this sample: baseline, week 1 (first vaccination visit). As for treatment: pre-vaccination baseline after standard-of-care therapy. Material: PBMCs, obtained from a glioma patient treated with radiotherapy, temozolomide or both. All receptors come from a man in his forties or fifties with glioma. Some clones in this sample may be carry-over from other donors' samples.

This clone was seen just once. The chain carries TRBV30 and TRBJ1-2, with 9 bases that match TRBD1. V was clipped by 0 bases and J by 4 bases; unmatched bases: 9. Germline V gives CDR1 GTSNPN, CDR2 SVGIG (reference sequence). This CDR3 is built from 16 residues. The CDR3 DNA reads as TGTGCCTGGAGTGTTGGGACAGGGAGGGAAATCTATGGCTACACCTTC. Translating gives CAWSVGTGREIYGYTF.

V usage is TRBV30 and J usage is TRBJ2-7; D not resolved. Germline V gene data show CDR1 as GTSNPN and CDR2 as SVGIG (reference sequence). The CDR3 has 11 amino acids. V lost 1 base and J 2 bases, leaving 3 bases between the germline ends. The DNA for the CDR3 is TGTGCCTGGAGTGACCCCTACGAGCAGTACTTC. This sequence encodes CAWSDPYEQYF. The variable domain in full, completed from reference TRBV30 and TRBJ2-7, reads SQTIHQWPATLVQPVGSPLSLECTVEGTSNPNLYWYRQAAGRGLQLLFYSVGIGQISSEVPQNLSASRPQDRQFILSSKKLLLSDSGFYLCAWSDPYEQYFGPGTRLTVT.